This TCR beta chain is from a study of T cell repertoires in cytomegalovirus infection. Overall study results and limits: Frequencies of public TCR beta families were cumulated, and this identified carriers of CMV plus the relevant HLA.

TCRdb re-called the reads with MiXCR, one entry per CDR3 protein. The repertoire holds 360,000 or so distinct CDR3 sequences, with about a third as singletons. The CDR3 extends over 15 amino acids. Germline CDR1 SGHVS, CDR2 FNYEAQ. The germline V and J ends were trimmed by 11 bases and 2 bases, with 19 bases remaining between them. Worth noting for this clonotype: Its antigen is not known.

The material sequenced was cultured PBMCs, taken from culture after CMV antigen stimulation. This receptor was obtained from a human donor in good health (CMV status not recorded). Some clones in this sample may be carry-over from other donors' samples. The chain recombines TRBV7-6 with TRBJ2-1, with D possibly matching TRBD2 (5 bases). CDR3: CAAQRIANPYNEQFF. The CDR3 region has the DNA TGTGCCGCCCAGCGGATAGCGAACCCCTACAATGAGCAGTTCTTC. The whole variable domain, filled in from reference TRBV7-6 and TRBJ2-1, reads GAGVSQSPRYKVTKRGQDVALRCDPISGHVSLYWYRQALGQGPEFLTYFNYEAQQDKSGLPNDRFSAERPEGSISTLTIQRTEQRDSAMYRCAAQRIANPYNEQFFGPGTRLTVL.